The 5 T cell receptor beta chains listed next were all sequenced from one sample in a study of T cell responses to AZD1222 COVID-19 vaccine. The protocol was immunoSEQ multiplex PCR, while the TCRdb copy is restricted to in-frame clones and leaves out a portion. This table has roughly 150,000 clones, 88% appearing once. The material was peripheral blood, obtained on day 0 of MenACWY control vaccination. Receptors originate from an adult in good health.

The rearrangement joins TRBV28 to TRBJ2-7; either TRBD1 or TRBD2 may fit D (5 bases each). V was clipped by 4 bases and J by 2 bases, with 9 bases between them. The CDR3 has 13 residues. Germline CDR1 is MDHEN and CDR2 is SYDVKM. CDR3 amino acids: CASSSGPAYEQYF. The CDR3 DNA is TGTGCCAGCAGTTCGGGGCCCGCCTACGAGCAGTACTTC.

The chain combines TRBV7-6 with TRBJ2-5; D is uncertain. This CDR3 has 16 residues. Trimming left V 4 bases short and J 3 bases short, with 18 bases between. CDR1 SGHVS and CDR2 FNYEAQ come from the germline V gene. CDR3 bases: TGTGCCAGCAGCTCAAATGCGCAGGCTCCTAAAGAGACCCAGTACTTC. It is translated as CASSSNAQAPKETQYF.

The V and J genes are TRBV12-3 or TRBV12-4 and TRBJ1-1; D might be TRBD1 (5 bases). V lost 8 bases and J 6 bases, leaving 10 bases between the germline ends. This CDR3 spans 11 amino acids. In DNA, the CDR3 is TGTGCCAGCGGGCGGGGGGCTGAAGCTTTCTTT. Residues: CASGRGAEAFF.

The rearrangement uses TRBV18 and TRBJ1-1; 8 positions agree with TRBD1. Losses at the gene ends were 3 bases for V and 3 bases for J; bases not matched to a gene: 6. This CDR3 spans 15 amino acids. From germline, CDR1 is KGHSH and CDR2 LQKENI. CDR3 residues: CASSPWVQGDTEAFF. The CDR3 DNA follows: TGTGCCAGCTCACCTTGGGTACAGGGGGACACTGAAGCTTTCTTT.

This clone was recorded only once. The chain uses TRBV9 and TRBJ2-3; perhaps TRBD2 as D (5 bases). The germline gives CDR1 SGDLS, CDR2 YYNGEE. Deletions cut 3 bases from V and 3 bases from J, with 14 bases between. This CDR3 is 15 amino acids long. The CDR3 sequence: CASSGLNLGTDTQYF. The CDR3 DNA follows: TGTGCCAGCAGCGGACTAAATCTGGGAACAGATACGCAGTATTTT.